The entry below gives a single TCR beta chain sequence along with its context. These data originate in a study of response to subunit inactivated influenza vaccine. Losses at the gene ends were 6 bases for V and 6 bases for J; bases not matched to a gene: 1. CDR1 and CDR2 (germline): MDHEN, SYDVKM. The CDR3 covers 12 residues. TCRdb recomputed calls from the RT-PCR reads with MiXCR, one row per CDR3 protein. Among about 520,000 distinct CDR3 sequences listed, 6.5% to 8% were seen once. The gene calls are TRBV28 and TRBJ2-2; 7 bases agree with TRBD2. The source material was PBMCs from blood, sampled around 25 months after vaccination. The receptor comes from a man aged 50 to 75 who received an inactivated influenza vaccine. For the CDR3, the DNA is TGTGCCAGCAGGACTAGCTCCGGGGAGCTGTTTTTT. It specifies CASRTSSGELFF.